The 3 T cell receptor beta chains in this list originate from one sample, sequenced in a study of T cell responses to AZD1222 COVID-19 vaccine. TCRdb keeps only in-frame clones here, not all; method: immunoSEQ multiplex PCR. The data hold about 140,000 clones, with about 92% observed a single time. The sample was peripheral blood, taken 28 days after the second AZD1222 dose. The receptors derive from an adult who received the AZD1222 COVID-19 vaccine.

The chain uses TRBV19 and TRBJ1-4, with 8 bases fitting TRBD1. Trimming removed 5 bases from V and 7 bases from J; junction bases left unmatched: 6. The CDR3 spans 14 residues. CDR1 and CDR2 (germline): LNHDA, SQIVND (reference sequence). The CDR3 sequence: CASSWTGSSEKLFF. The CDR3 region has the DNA TGTGCCAGTAGTTGGACAGGGTCTAGTGAAAAACTGTTTTTT.

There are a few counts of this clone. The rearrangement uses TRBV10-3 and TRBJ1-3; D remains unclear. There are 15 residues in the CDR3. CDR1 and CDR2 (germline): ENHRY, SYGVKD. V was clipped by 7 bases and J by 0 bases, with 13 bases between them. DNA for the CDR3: TGTGCCATCACCTCCGGGGTCCCCTCTGGAAACACCATATATTTT. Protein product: CAITSGVPSGNTIYF.

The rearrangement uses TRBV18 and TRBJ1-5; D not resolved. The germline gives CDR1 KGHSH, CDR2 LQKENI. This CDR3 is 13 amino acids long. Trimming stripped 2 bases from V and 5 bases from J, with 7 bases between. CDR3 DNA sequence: TGTGCCAGCTCACCAATCCGGGATCAGCCCCAGCATTTT. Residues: CASSPIRDQPQHF.